This TCR beta chain emerged from a study of T-cell memory formation after mild COVID-19. Study information: Across donors, TCR clusters were largely donor specific.

The CDR3 covers 16 residues. Trimming removed 3 bases from V and 4 bases from J; junction bases left unmatched: 7. Germline V gives CDR1 ENHRY, CDR2 SYGVKD. Constant-segment primers served in 5'RACE that generated TCR alpha and TCR beta cDNA libraries bearing sample barcodes and UMIs. TCRdb processed the 5' RACE reads anew with MiXCR; each CDR3 protein has one entry. This table holds 400,000 to 500,000 distinct CDR3 sequences, roughly a quarter found once. The chain carries TRBV10-3 and TRBJ2-1, with 9 bases that match TRBD2. The TCR originated in an adult woman who had mild COVID-19 (a few samples of this study predate the infection). Cell type and time point are not known. Sequenced material: PBMCs or a T cell subset sorted from them (not recorded which). The DNA of the CDR3 is TGTGCCATCAGTGACAGCGGGAGCGGGGGGTACAATGAGCAGTTCTTC. Its translation is CAISDSGSGGYNEQFF.